The 32 T cell receptor beta chains below come from one sample, sequenced in a study of response to subunit inactivated influenza vaccine. TCRdb analysed the RT-PCR reads with MiXCR anew, one entry per CDR3 protein. The table records 530,000 or so distinct CDR3 sequences, roughly 23% of them present only once. The sample was CD4+ T cells sorted from PBMCs, taken roughly 5 days after vaccination. Source of these receptors: a man over 45 who received an inactivated influenza vaccine.

This chain links TRBV6-1 with TRBJ2-6; 8 nucleotides match TRBD2. The CDR3 loop spans 23 amino acids. CDR1 is MNHNS and CDR2 is SASEGT in the germline V gene. V was pared by 6 bases and J by 1 base, with 26 bases of the junction left unmatched. The CDR3 loop is CASRVSAGRVRPLLISGANVLTF. CDR3 bases: TGTGCCAGCAGGGTGTCAGCCGGGAGGGTCCGTCCTCTACTAATTTCTGGGGCCAACGTCCTGACTTTC.

This clonotype was counted a few times. The chain combines TRBV5-1 with TRBJ2-1, with D perhaps matching TRBD1 or TRBD2 (5 bases each). CDR1 is SGHRS and CDR2 is YFSETQ in the germline V gene. The CDR3 has 13 residues. V lost 7 bases, J lost 7 bases, and 15 bases lay in between. The CDR3 DNA reads TGCGCCAGCCACCGGGACCAGGGAAATGAGCAGTTCTTC. Translating it yields CASHRDQGNEQFF. Full variable domain (missing parts from reference TRBV5-1 and TRBJ2-1): KAGVTQTPRYLIKTRGQQVTLSCSPISGHRSVSWYQQTPGQGLQFLFEYFSETQRNKGNFPGRFSGRQFSNSRSEMNVSTLELGDSALYLCASHRDQGNEQFFGPGTRLTVL.

This clonotype was detected only a few times. The chain combines TRBV2 with TRBJ1-2; D is uncertain. V lost 6 bases and J 4 bases, leaving 15 bases between the germline ends. There are 14 residues in the CDR3. CDR1 and CDR2 from the germline V gene are SNHLY and FYNNEI. The CDR3 sequence is CASRYQGRTYGYTF. CDR3 in DNA: TGTGCCAGCAGGTACCAAGGGCGGACCTATGGCTACACCTTC. The whole variable domain, filled in from reference TRBV2 and TRBJ1-2, reads EPEVTQTPSHQVTQMGQEVILRCVPISNHLYFYWYRQILGQKVEFLVSFYNNEISEKSEIFDDQFSVERPDGSNFTLKIRSTKLEDSAMYFCASRYQGRTYGYTFGSGTRLTVV.

To note about this clonotype: A read error may explain this, as a much larger clone is one base away. The V gene is TRBV4-1, the J gene TRBJ2-7; 7 bases align to TRBD1. Germline values: CDR1 MGHRA, CDR2 YSYEKL. V trimming: 3 bases; J trimming: 5 bases; junction bases outside the gene matches: 4. The CDR3 is 13 residues long. CDR3 protein: CASSHHQGDEQYF. Written as DNA, the CDR3 is TGCGCCAGCAGCCATCATCAGGGGGACGAGCAGTACTTC.

J is TRBJ1-1 and V is TRBV2; D call uncertain. This CDR3 is 15 amino acids long. Trimming pared 3 bases from V and 0 bases from J, leaving 11 bases between. The germline gives CDR1 SNHLY, CDR2 FYNNEI. The CDR3: CASSDRQVMNTEAFF. DNA for the CDR3: TGTGCCAGCAGTGATCGTCAGGTGATGAACACTGAAGCTTTCTTT.

This chain joins TRBV5-1 and TRBJ1-1, with D possibly being TRBD1 (5 bases). The germline V and J ends were trimmed by 4 bases and 2 bases, with 12 bases remaining between them. This CDR3 has 14 amino acids. CDR1 is SGHRS, CDR2 YFSETQ, per germline. In nucleotides, the CDR3 is TGCGCCAGCAGCGTGGACACATCCAACACTGAAGCTTTCTTT. Protein product: CASSVDTSNTEAFF.

This clonotype was picked up a small number of times. This chain uses TRBV4-2 with TRBJ2-3, with D possibly TRBD1 on 5 matching bases. CDR1 LGHNA and CDR2 YNFKEQ come from the germline V gene. Trimming cost V 3 bases and J 2 bases, with 9 bases left between them. The CDR3 length is 14 residues. CDR3 DNA: TGTGCCAGCAGCCAGGGGCGATACACAGATACGCAGTATTTT. Residues: CASSQGRYTDTQYF.

The chain links TRBV3-1 to TRBJ1-1, with 7 bases aligning to TRBD1. The V gene end was trimmed by 5 bases and the J gene end by 0 bases; junction bases not matched to a gene: 6. This CDR3 has 15 residues. CDR1 and CDR2 from the germline V gene are LGHDT and YNNKEL (reference sequence). DNA for the CDR3: TGTGCCAGCAGCTCTGGACAGGAATTGAACACTGAAGCTTTCTTT. Protein sequence: CASSSGQELNTEAFF.

This clonotype appeared a single time. The chain carries TRBV27 and TRBJ2-7; TRBD2 matches at 11 bases. Losses at the gene ends were 3 bases for V and 1 base for J; bases not matched to a gene: 5. CDR1 MNHEY and CDR2 SMNVEV come from the germline V gene (reference sequence). The CDR3 covers 16 residues. CDR3 in amino acids: CASSFLTSGNSYEQYF. CDR3 sequence (DNA): TGTGCCAGCAGTTTCTTGACTAGCGGGAATTCCTACGAGCAGTACTTC.

This clonotype was seen a single time. The chain has TRBV20-1 and TRBJ2-1; D gene unclear. CDR1 DFQATT and CDR2 SNEGSKA come from the germline V gene (reference sequence). V dropped 6 bases and J dropped 13 bases, with 13 bases sitting between them. The CDR3 extends over 10 amino acids. Written as DNA, the CDR3 is TGCAGTGCCCCACAGATAGTTCAGTTCTTC. Translation: CSAPQIVQFF.

This clonotype was recorded a few times. The chain is built from TRBV4-1 and TRBJ1-6; no reliable D call. V lost 4 bases and J 6 bases, leaving 10 bases between the germline ends. Germline CDR1 MGHRA, CDR2 YSYEKL. This CDR3 has 14 amino acids. In DNA, the CDR3 is TGCGCCAGCAGCCCAGGAATGACTAATTCACCCCTCCACTTT. As protein: CASSPGMTNSPLHF.

The CDR3 bases are TGTGCCAGCAGTGGGGGGACAGGGGTCACTGAAGCTTTCTTT. Protein: CASSGGTGVTEAFF. This chain joins TRBV25-1 and TRBJ1-1; 10 nucleotides align to TRBD1. The CDR3 is made up of 14 amino acids. The germline V gene has CDR1 MGHDK and CDR2 SYGVNS. Trimming took 4 bases from V and 4 from J; bases not matched to a gene: 3.

The V gene is TRBV5-1, the J gene TRBJ1-4, with unresolved D. The CDR3 sequence is 14 residues long. V lost 4 bases, J lost 0 bases, and 7 bases lay in between. In germline, CDR1 is SGHRS, CDR2 YFSETQ. CDR3 region: CASSIDTTNEKLFF. The CDR3 bases are TGCGCCAGCAGCATTGACACAACTAATGAAAAACTGTTTTTT.

The CDR3 DNA sequence: TGTGCCAGCAGTCCCCGACAGGCATCTCGGGGCTACACCTTC. Its translation: CASSPRQASRGYTF. The chain uses TRBV12-3 or TRBV12-4 and TRBJ1-2, with TRBD1 as a possible D gene (6 bases). The CDR3 extends over 14 amino acids. The V end lost 5 bases, the J end lost 8 bases, and 18 bases lay between the germline ends.

This clonotype came up many times. This rearrangement joins TRBV12-3 or TRBV12-4 to TRBJ1-5, with unresolved D. The CDR3 runs 13 residues. V was pared by 6 bases and J by 7 bases, with 13 bases between. The CDR3 loop is CASSEGVGQPQHF. CDR3 DNA: TGTGCCAGCAGCGAGGGAGTCGGGCAGCCCCAGCATTTT.

This clonotype has a count of ten or more. In DNA, the CDR3 is TGCGCCAGCAGCCGGACTAGCGGGATCAATGAGCAGTTCTTC. Translating it yields CASSRTSGINEQFF. The rearrangement joins TRBV5-1 to TRBJ2-1; 12 bases line up with TRBD2. CDR1 and CDR2 from the germline V gene are SGHRS and YFSETQ. The CDR3 is 14 residues long. J lost 6 bases, V lost 4 bases, and 2 bases had no gene match. Complete variable domain (other parts from reference TRBV5-1 and TRBJ2-1): KAGVTQTPRYLIKTRGQQVTLSCSPISGHRSVSWYQQTPGQGLQFLFEYFSETQRNKGNFPGRFSGRQFSNSRSEMNVSTLELGDSALYLCASSRTSGINEQFFGPGTRLTVL.

This clonotype came up a few times. The J gene is TRBJ1-5, the V gene TRBV6-1; D is unclear. The CDR3 has 13 amino acids. V was clipped by 7 bases and J by 5 bases, with 12 bases between them. Germline assignment: CDR1 MNHNS and CDR2 SASEGT. CDR3 protein: CASTWGRDQPQHF. The DNA of the CDR3 is TGTGCCAGCACGTGGGGTAGAGATCAGCCCCAGCATTTT.

CDR3 amino acids: CASSLDRVFYNEQFF. CDR3 nucleotide sequence: TGTGCCAGCAGCTTGGACAGGGTATTCTACAATGAGCAGTTCTTC. The chain links TRBV7-2 to TRBJ2-1, with TRBD1 matching over 8 bases. Germline CDR1 and CDR2: SGHTA and FQGNSA. Losses at the gene ends were 3 bases for V and 3 bases for J; bases not matched to a gene: 4. This CDR3 region has 15 residues.

The rearrangement uses TRBV20-1 and TRBJ2-7; perhaps TRBD2 as D (5 bases). This CDR3 has 14 amino acids. Germline V gene lookup returns CDR1 DFQATT and CDR2 SNEGSKA (reference sequence). The V end lost 0 bases, the J end lost 6 bases, and 15 bases lay between the germline ends. CDR3 bases: TGCAGTGCTAGAGATTCGGCAGGACTCAGCGAGCAGTACTTC. Translating gives CSARDSAGLSEQYF.

This clonotype has only a few counts. The chain joins TRBV29-1 to TRBJ2-7, with D possibly being TRBD2 (6 bases). V lost 3 bases, J lost 6 bases, and 9 bases lay in between. The CDR3 is made up of 11 amino acids. The V gene's germline CDR1 is SQVTM and CDR2 ANQGSEA. This CDR3 is CSVDTGGEQYF. CDR3 DNA: TGCAGCGTTGACACCGGGGGCGAGCAGTACTTC.

This clonotype came up a few times. This chain uses TRBV5-1 with TRBJ2-7, with TRBD1 matching over 9 bases. Germline loops: CDR1 SGHRS, CDR2 YFSETQ. The CDR3 spans 15 residues. Unmatched junction bases numbered 11, after V lost 4 bases and J lost 6 bases. CDR3 protein: CASSPPDRGISEQYF. DNA for the CDR3: TGCGCCAGCAGCCCTCCGGACAGGGGTATAAGCGAGCAGTACTTC.

CDR3 coding DNA: TGTGCCAGCAGGTCCGGACAGGGAAGGGGCTACGAGCAGTACTTC. Translating gives CASRSGQGRGYEQYF. The J gene is TRBJ2-7, the V gene TRBV28, with 8 bases fitting TRBD1. This CDR3 has 15 residues. Germline assignment: CDR1 MDHEN and CDR2 SYDVKM. V lost 6 bases, J lost 3 bases, and 10 bases stayed unmatched.

V gene TRBV9 combines with J gene TRBJ2-3, with 8 bases fitting TRBD2. CDR1 is SGDLS, CDR2 YYNGEE, per germline. Germline trimming cut 0 bases from V and 14 bases from J; bases unmatched to any gene: 11. There are 14 residues in the CDR3. In nucleotides, the CDR3 is TGTGCCAGCAGCGTAGCGTTGGCGGGGGGCGCCTTGTATTTT. This encodes CASSVALAGGALYF.

The genes are TRBV4-3 and TRBJ2-6; tentatively, D is TRBD1 (6 bases). Trimming took off 3 bases at V and 0 bases at J, with 15 bases between the two ends. The CDR3 is made up of 18 amino acids. The germline gives CDR1 LGHNA, CDR2 YSLEER. CDR3 residues: CASSHTGHLVSGANVLTF. CDR3 nucleotide sequence: TGCGCCAGCAGCCACACGGGACACCTCGTCTCTGGGGCCAACGTCCTGACTTTC.

This chain uses TRBV3-1 with TRBJ1-1, with TRBD1 matching 8 bases. The CDR3 covers 16 residues. Germline assignment: CDR1 LGHDT and CDR2 YNNKEL (reference sequence). J gave up 5 bases and V 1 base, and 9 bases lay outside the gene matches. The CDR3 here is CASSQARGQGSTEAFF. CDR3 coding DNA: TGTGCCAGCAGCCAAGCTCGAGGACAGGGTAGTACTGAAGCTTTCTTT. The full variable domain, with the rest looked up from reference TRBV3-1 and TRBJ1-1, is DTAVSQTPKYLVTQMGNDKSIKCEQNLGHDTMYWYKQDSKKFLKIMFSYNNKELIINETVPNRFSPKSPDKAHLNLHINSLELGDSAVYFCASSQARGQGSTEAFFGQGTRLTVV.

The rearrangement links TRBV3-1 to TRBJ1-6; no definite D call. There are 14 residues in the CDR3. V lost 4 bases and J 7 bases, leaving 11 bases between the germline ends. Germline V lookup: CDR1 LGHDT, CDR2 YNNKEL (reference sequence). Here the CDR3 DNA reads TGTGCCAGCAGCCCGCGGTCGGGCAATTCACCCCTCCACTTT. Protein: CASSPRSGNSPLHF.

A single count supports this clonotype. The rearrangement uses TRBV27 and TRBJ1-5, with D unclear. CDR3 length: 14 residues. V was clipped by 2 bases and J by 3 bases, with 8 bases between them. CDR1 and CDR2 from the germline V gene are MNHEY and SMNVEV (reference sequence). The CDR3 DNA is TGTGCCAGCAGTTTAGGGCCGTTCAATCAGCCCCAGCATTTT. Amino acids: CASSLGPFNQPQHF.

This clonotype came up a few times. This chain connects TRBV10-3 to TRBJ2-1; weak D call: TRBD1 (6 bases). The CDR3 loop spans 12 amino acids. Trimming cost V 6 bases and J 6 bases, with 9 bases left between them. Germline V lookup: CDR1 ENHRY, CDR2 SYGVKD. The CDR3 DNA reads as TGTGCCATCAGCGGGACACCCAATGAGCAGTTCTTC. Translated, it gives CAISGTPNEQFF.

The chain recombines TRBV20-1 with TRBJ1-6; TRBD1 aligns across 7 bases. This CDR3 comprises 12 residues. The germline CDR1 and CDR2 sequences are DFQATT and SNEGSKA (reference sequence). V lost 8 bases and J lost 10; bases outside the gene matches: 8. The CDR3 bases are TGCAGTCAAAGCACAGGGGAATCACCCCTCCACTTT. This encodes CSQSTGESPLHF.

This clonotype showed up just a few times. The rearrangement links TRBV2 to TRBJ1-1; TRBD1 is a possible D gene (5 bases). The V and J ends lost 3 bases and 6 bases respectively, with 17 bases between them. This CDR3 has 15 residues. Germline values: CDR1 SNHLY, CDR2 FYNNEI. The CDR3 DNA follows: TGTGCCAGCAGTGAGGTACAGGCGAGCCGAGCTGAAGCTTTCTTT. Amino acids: CASSEVQASRAEAFF.

The CDR3 loop is CASSLGAWGEQFF. The DNA of the CDR3 is TGTGCCAGCAGCCTAGGAGCCTGGGGGGAGCAGTTCTTC. The chain joins TRBV7-3 to TRBJ2-1; D could derive from TRBD1 or TRBD2 (5 bases each). CDR1 SGHTA and CDR2 FQGTGA come from the germline V gene. The CDR3 is 13 residues long. Between the trimmed V and J ends, which lost 5 bases and 10 bases, there was a span of 15 bases.

This chain uses TRBV28 with TRBJ2-3, with 7 positions matching TRBD2. CDR3 length: 16 amino acids. CDR1 is MDHEN, CDR2 SYDVKM, per germline. Trimming took 6 bases from V and 0 from J; bases not matched to a gene: 9. The CDR3 DNA sequence: TGTGCCAGCAGAACCGCAGCGGGGACTAGCACAGATACGCAGTATTTT. Translating it yields CASRTAAGTSTDTQYF.